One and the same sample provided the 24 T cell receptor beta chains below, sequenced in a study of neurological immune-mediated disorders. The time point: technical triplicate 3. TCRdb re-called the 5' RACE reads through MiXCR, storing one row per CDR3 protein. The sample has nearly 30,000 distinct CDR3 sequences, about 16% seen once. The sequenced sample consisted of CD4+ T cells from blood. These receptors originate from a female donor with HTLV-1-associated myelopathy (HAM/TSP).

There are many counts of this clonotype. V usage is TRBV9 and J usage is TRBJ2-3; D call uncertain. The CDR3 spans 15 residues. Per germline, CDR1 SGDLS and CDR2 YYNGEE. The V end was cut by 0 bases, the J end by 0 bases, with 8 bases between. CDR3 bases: TGTGCCAGCAGCGTAGCACCGGAAAGCACAGATACGCAGTATTTT. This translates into CASSVAPESTDTQYF.

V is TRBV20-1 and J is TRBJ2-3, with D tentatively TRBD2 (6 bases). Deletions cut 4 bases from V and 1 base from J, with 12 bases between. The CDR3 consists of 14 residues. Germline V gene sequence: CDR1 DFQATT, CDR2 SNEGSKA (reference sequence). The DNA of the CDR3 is TGCAGTGCTAAGCGGGCGGGGCGCACAGATACGCAGTATTTT. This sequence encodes CSAKRAGRTDTQYF.

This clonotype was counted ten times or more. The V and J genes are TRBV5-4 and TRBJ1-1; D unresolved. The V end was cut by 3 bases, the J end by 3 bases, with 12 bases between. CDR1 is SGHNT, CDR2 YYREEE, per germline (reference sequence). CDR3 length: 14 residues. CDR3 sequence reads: CASSSPSRHTEAFF. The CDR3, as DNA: TGTGCCAGCAGCTCGCCGAGCAGGCACACTGAAGCTTTCTTT.

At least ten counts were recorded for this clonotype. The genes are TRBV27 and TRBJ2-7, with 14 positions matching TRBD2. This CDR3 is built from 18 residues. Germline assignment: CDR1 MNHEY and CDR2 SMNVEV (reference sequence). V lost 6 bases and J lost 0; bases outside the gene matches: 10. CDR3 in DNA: TGTGCCAGCAGAACACCCGGACTAGCGGGGGGCCGCTCCTACGAGCAGTACTTC. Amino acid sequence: CASRTPGLAGGRSYEQYF.

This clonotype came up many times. The CDR3 sequence: CATSDPIAGVDNEQFF. CDR3 nucleotides: TGTGCCACCAGTGATCCTATAGCGGGAGTGGACAATGAGCAGTTCTTC. The J gene is TRBJ2-1, the V gene TRBV24-1, with TRBD2 identical over 9 bases. Germline assignment: CDR1 KGHDR and CDR2 SFDVKD. The trim removed 3 bases at V and 5 bases at J, leaving 7 bases unmatched. CDR3 size: 16 residues.

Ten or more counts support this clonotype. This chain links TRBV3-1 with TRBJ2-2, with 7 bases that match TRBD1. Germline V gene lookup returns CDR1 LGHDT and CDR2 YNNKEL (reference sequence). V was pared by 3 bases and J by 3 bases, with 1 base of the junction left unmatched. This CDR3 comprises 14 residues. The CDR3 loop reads CASSQGQHTGELFF. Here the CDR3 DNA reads TGTGCCAGCAGCCAGGGACAGCACACCGGGGAGCTGTTTTTT. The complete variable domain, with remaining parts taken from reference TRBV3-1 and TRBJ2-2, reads DTAVSQTPKYLVTQMGNDKSIKCEQNLGHDTMYWYKQDSKKFLKIMFSYNNKELIINETVPNRFSPKSPDKAHLNLHINSLELGDSAVYFCASSQGQHTGELFFGEGSRLTVL.

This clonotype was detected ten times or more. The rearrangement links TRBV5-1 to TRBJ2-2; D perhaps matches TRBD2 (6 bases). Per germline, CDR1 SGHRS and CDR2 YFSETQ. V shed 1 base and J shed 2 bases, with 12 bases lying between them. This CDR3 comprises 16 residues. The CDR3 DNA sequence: TGCGCCAGCAGCTTGTTCGCGGGGTATAACACCGGGGAGCTGTTTTTT. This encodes CASSLFAGYNTGELFF. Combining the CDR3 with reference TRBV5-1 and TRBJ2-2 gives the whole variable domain KAGVTQTPRYLIKTRGQQVTLSCSPISGHRSVSWYQQTPGQGLQFLFEYFSETQRNKGNFPGRFSGRQFSNSRSEMNVSTLELGDSALYLCASSLFAGYNTGELFFGEGSRLTVL.

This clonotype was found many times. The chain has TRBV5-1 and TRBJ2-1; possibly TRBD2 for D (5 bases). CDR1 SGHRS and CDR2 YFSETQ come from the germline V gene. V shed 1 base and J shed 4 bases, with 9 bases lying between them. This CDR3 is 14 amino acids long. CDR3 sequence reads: CASSLRGPYNEQFF. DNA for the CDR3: TGCGCCAGCAGCTTGCGAGGGCCGTACAATGAGCAGTTCTTC.

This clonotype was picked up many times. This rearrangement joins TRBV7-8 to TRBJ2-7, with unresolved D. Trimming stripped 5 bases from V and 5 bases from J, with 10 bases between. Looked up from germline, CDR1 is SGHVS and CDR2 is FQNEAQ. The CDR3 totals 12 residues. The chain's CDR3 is CASSLQRDEQYF. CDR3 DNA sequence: TGTGCCAGCAGCCTCCAAAGAGACGAGCAGTACTTC.

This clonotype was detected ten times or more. This CDR3 reads CASSPGAQETQYF. The CDR3 nucleotides are TGTGCCAGCAGCCCGGGAGCCCAAGAGACCCAGTACTTC. The chain combines TRBV9 with TRBJ2-5, with D possibly matching TRBD2 (6 bases). The CDR3 totals 13 residues. Germline CDR1 is SGDLS and CDR2 is YYNGEE. The V end lost 4 bases, the J end lost 1 base, and 8 bases lay between the germline ends.

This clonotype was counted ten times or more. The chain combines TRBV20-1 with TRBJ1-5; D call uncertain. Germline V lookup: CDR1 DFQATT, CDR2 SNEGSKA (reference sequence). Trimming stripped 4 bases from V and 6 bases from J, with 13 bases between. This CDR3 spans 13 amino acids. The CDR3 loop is CSAMDRRGQPQHF. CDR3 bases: TGCAGTGCTATGGACCGACGGGGTCAGCCCCAGCATTTT.

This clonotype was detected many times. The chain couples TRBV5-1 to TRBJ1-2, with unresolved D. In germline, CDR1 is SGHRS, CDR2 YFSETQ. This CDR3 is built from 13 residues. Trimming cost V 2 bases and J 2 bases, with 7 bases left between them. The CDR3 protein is CASSFADNYGYTF. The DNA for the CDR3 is TGCGCCAGCAGCTTCGCGGACAACTATGGCTACACCTTC. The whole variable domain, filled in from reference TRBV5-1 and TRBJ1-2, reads KAGVTQTPRYLIKTRGQQVTLSCSPISGHRSVSWYQQTPGQGLQFLFEYFSETQRNKGNFPGRFSGRQFSNSRSEMNVSTLELGDSALYLCASSFADNYGYTFGSGTRLTVV.

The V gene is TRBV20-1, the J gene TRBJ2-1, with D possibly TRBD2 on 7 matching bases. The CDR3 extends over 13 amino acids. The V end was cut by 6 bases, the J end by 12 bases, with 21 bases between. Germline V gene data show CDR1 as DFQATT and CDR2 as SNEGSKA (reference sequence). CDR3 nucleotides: TGCAGTGCAGATGAGGGGGGGGCAGATACGCAGTTCTTC. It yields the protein CSADEGGADTQFF.

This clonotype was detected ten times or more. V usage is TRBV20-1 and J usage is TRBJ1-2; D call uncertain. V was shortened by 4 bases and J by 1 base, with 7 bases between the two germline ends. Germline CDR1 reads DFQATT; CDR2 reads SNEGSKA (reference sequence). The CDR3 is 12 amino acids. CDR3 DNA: TGCAGTGCTACTTTACATAACTATGGCTACACCTTC. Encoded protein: CSATLHNYGYTF.

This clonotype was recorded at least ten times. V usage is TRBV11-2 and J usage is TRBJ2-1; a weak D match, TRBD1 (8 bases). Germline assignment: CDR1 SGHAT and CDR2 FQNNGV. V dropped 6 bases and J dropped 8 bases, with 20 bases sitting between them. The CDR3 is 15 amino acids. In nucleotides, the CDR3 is TGTGCCAGCAGTTCAACAGGGGGGGCCGGGTATGAGCAGTTCTTC. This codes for CASSSTGGAGYEQFF. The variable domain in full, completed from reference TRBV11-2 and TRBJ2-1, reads EAGVAQSPRYKIIEKRQSVAFWCNPISGHATLYWYQQILGQGPKLLIQFQNNGVVDDSQLPKDRFSAERLKGVDSTLKIQPAKLEDSAVYLCASSSTGGAGYEQFFGPGTRLTVL.

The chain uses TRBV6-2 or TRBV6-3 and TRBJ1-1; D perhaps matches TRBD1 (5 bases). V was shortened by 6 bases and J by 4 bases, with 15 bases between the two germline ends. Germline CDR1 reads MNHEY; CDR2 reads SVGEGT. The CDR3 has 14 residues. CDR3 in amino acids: CASRRQGEGTEAFF. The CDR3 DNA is TGTGCCAGCAGGCGTCAGGGCGAGGGCACTGAAGCTTTCTTT.

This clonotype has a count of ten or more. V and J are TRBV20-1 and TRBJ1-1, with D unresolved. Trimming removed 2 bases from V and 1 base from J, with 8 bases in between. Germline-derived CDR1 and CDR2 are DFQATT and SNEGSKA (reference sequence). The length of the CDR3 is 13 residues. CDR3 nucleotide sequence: TGCAGTGCTAGATTGGGCACGAACACTGAAGCTTTCTTT. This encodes CSARLGTNTEAFF.

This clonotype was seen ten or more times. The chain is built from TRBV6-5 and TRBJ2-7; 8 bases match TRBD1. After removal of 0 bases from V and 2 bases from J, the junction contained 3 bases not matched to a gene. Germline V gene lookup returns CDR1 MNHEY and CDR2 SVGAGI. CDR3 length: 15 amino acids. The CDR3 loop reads CASSYSLDRAYEQYF. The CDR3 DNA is TGTGCCAGCAGTTACTCCCTGGACAGGGCCTACGAGCAGTACTTC.

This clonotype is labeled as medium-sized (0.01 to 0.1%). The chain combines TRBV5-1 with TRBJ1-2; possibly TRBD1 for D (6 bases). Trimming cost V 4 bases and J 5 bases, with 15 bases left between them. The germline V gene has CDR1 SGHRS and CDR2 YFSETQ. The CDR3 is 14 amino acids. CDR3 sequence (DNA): TGCGCCAGCAGCACAGGGACGGCTAGTTATGGCTACACCTTC. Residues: CASSTGTASYGYTF.

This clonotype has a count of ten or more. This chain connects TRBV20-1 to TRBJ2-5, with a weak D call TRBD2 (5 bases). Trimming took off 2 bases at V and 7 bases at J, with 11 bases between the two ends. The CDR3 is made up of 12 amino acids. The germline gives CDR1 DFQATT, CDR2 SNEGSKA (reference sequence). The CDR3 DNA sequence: TGCAGTGCTAGACTAGCCGACGGGACCCAGTACTTC. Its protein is CSARLADGTQYF.

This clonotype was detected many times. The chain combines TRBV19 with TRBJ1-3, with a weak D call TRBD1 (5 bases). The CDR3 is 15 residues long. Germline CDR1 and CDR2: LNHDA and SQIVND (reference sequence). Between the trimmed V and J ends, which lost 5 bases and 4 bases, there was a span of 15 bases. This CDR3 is CASSSTGDTGNTIYF. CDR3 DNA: TGTGCCAGTAGTTCCACGGGGGATACCGGAAACACCATATATTTT.

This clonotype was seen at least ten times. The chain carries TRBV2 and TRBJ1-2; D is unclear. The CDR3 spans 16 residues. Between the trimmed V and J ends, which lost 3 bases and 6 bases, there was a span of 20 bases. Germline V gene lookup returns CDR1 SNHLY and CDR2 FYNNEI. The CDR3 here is CASSELSGRSGDGYTF. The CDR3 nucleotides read TGTGCCAGCAGTGAGCTCTCCGGCAGGAGCGGAGATGGCTACACCTTC. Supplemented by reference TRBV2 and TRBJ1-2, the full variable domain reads EPEVTQTPSHQVTQMGQEVILRCVPISNHLYFYWYRQILGQKVEFLVSFYNNEISEKSEIFDDQFSVERPDGSNFTLKIRSTKLEDSAMYFCASSELSGRSGDGYTFGSGTRLTVV.

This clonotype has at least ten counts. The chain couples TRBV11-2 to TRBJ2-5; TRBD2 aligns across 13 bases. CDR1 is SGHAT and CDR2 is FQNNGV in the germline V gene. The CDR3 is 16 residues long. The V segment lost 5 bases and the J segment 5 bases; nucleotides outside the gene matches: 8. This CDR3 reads CASSPRTSGGVETQYF. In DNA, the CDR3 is TGTGCCAGCAGCCCGCGGACTAGCGGGGGTGTCGAGACCCAGTACTTC.

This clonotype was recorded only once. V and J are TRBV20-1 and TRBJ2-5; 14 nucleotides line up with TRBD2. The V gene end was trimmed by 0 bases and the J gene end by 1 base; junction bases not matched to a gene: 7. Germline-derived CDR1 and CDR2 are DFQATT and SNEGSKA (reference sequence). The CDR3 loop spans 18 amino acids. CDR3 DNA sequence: TGCAGTGCTAGAGATCCCCCGGGACTAGCGGGGGTCCAAGAGACCCAGTACTTC. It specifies CSARDPPGLAGVQETQYF.